The present T cell receptor beta chain was sequenced within a study of spatial heterogeneity in lung cancer (dated 2019 in TCRdb). In the study overall: Beta-chain transcripts were consistently detected in greater numbers than alpha-chain transcripts, which likely reflects a higher abundance of beta-chain transcripts. In the raw uncorrected reads, each unique combination of TCR and UMI appeared on average more than ten times. TCR repertoire features were related to nonsynonymous mutation counts determined by whole-exome sequencing of tumor tissue. In non-small cell lung cancer, the study made a quantitative comparison of TCR alpha and beta repertoires among multiple tumor regions, matched nontumor lung and blood. At surgery, hundreds of tumor regions, 63 to 70 matched nontumor lung samples and some 54 PBMC samples were TCR-sequenced for both alpha and beta chains. In tumor regions, TCR transcript counts showed a strong correlation with a T cell transcriptional module score derived from matched bulk RNA-seq.

Library construction relied on 5' RACE. Instrument on record: NextSeq 500. The TCR library protocol attached a unique molecular identifier to each TCR cDNA molecule to allow correction of PCR and sequencing errors. In the authors' own workflow: TCR identification, UMI-based error correction and CDR3 extraction were all carried out with Decombinator tools. TCRs above a frequency of 2 per 1,000, corresponding to the top 1% of the tumor frequency distribution, were defined as expanded. Expanded tumor TCRs statistically deemed absent (corrected P<0.05) from at least one tumor region were classed as regional, and all other expanded tumor TCRs were classed as ubiquitous. Renyi diversity was calculated using the R vegan package after each repertoire was subsampled 100 times to 5,000 TCRs. CDR3 similarity networks were constructed using string-kernel similarity of amino acid triplets, with links drawn between CDR3s whose pairwise similarity was above 0.82. TCRdb reran the public reads through fastp at Q25 and MiXCR, keeping productive beta chains. A single entry per CDR3 protein holds the most common genes and DNA from its merged rows. The authors' filters were not applied to this entry. The sample table lists more than 20,000 distinct CDR3 sequences, approximately 15% of them with a count of one. The ten largest clones add up to about 30% of the sample.

Interpreted using the paper, the time point label stands for: sample taken at primary tumor resection. The donors were 70 or so patients from the lung TRACERx cohort who had early-stage, untreated non-small cell lung cancer. Whole RNA extracted from tumor and nontumor lung tissue, or from cryopreserved PBMC samples, was used for TCR sequencing without cell sorting. Only patients for whom sufficient RNA was available from at least two tumor regions were selected for TCR sequencing. A lung pathologist reviewed the tumor and adjacent nontumor lung specimens before the specimens were selected. What the work shows at the level of the full study, not this receptor alone: Confirming at a functional level the hypothesis that regional TCRs recognize regional mutations was considered to require additional single-cell paired TCR alpha and beta sequencing. TCR-seq coverage of tumor T cells was estimated at only about 7% for alpha chains and more than 11% for beta chains. Counts of ubiquitous and regional expanded TCRs were found to correlate with counts of ubiquitous and regional nonsynonymous mutations, respectively. A correlation was observed between the number of expanded intratumoral alpha and beta TCRs and the tumor nonsynonymous mutation count.

CDR1 and CDR2, per the germline V gene, are SGHAT and FQNNGV. The cysteine opens and the phenylalanine closes a CDR3 of 17 amino acids. Of all the DNA, just the CDR3 is kept, 51 bases in frame from base 1. Clipping removes 3 bases from V and 6 bases from J, with 7 as the unmatched junction base count. Ten or more counts support this clonotype. Which antigen it targets is not known. Base qualities are not provided; no much larger clone lies one nucleotide away. This receptor was obtained from a female donor with early-stage non-small cell lung cancer. The chain is encoded by TRBV11-2 joined to TRBJ2-2, with TRBD2 identical over 13 junction bases. The specimen comprised lung tumor tissue, sampled at surgery. The CDR3 region: CASSFGLAGAKAGELFF. The sequenced DNA is TGTGCCAGCAGCTTTGGACTAGCGGGAGCAAAGGCCGGGGAGCTGTTTTTT.